The text below deals with one TCR beta chain. This entry is derived from a study of OX40 agonist ivuxolimab in advanced cancers. In the study overall: The study treated patients with ivuxolimab, an agonistic anti-OX40 (CD134) antibody. Partial responses occurred in three patients (one hepatocellular carcinoma, two cutaneous melanoma). Dose-escalation patients were diagnosed with hepatocellular carcinoma, melanoma, renal cell cancer or head and neck cancer. Prior therapy, whether anti-PD-1, anti-PD-L1 or anti-CTLA-4, was allowed, and roughly 44% had some.

Profiled with immunoSEQ multiplex PCR; TCRdb holds only in-frame clones, not every one. The sample yields about 32,000 clones, approximately 89% seen once. CDR3 length: 13 amino acids. From germline, CDR1 is SGHRS and CDR2 YFSETQ. The chain combines TRBV5-1 with TRBJ2-5; 7 nucleotides match TRBD1. The DNA end favors TRBJ2-7, so the J call may be wrong. The sequencing used CD4+ or CD8+ T cells sorted from blood, collected in a trial of the OX40 agonist ivuxolimab. This receptor was obtained from an adult with an advanced solid tumor such as melanoma, head and neck, liver or kidney cancer. The CDR3 is CASWDSLLNEQYF. In DNA, the CDR3 is TGCGCCAGCTGGGACAGCCTGTTAAACGAGCAGTACTTC.